This T cell receptor (beta chain) was identified during a study of cytomegalovirus exposure and HLA in healthy donors. The PCR contained 60 Vbeta and 13 Jbeta primers. Sequenced by immunoSEQ multiplex PCR; TCRdb stores in-frame clones only, minus some. The profile shows 150,000 to 200,000 clones, roughly 77% of them singletons. Overall study findings and caveats: The listing of 150 to 200 TCR beta chains classed them as cytomegalovirus-associated. In vitro checks showed that a few CMV-associated chains really do target CMV antigens. An analysis done earlier found most TCR beta V segments productive about 87% or about 30% of the time. TCR beta sequences reportedly predicted most subjects' HLA-A and HLA-B alleles accurately.

Only one count was recorded for this clone. Its antigen remains unidentified. This CDR3 is built from 18 residues. J gave up 9 bases and V 5 bases, and 13 bases lay outside the gene matches. Germline V gene sequence: CDR1 SGHVS, CDR2 FNYEAQ. Sequenced: PBMCs. The genes are TRBV7-6 and TRBJ2-1; TRBD2 matches at 16 bases. The receptor's source is a woman aged 25-40 years in good health and CMV-seropositive. Written as DNA, the CDR3 is TGTGCCAGCAGCGCTACCGGGACTAGCGGGGGGGCACAAGTTGAGCAGTTCTTC. This gives the protein CASSATGTSGGAQVEQFF.